The source of this T cell receptor (beta chain) is a study of tumor-infiltrating lymphocytes in localized non-small cell lung cancer. Study-wide context: The cohort mixed smokers and never-smokers, several histologies, and some post-neoadjuvant-chemotherapy samples. Each patient gave resected tumor and non-adjacent uninvolved lung tissue. Study outcomes and limitations: IM1 and IM2 tumors showed no difference in T-cell fraction.

On this clone itself: Its antigen is currently unknown.

TCRdb keeps only in-frame clones here, not all; method: immunoSEQ multiplex PCR. Here the sample spans 6,000 to 8,500 clones, about two thirds being singletons. In germline, CDR1 is SNHLY, CDR2 FYNNEI. The CDR3 is 14 amino acids. V shed 1 base and J 5 bases; nucleotides not matched to a gene: 4. The V gene is TRBV2, the J gene TRBJ2-5; 7 positions match TRBD1. The sample was lung tumor tissue. This sequence was found in a human donor with non-small cell lung cancer. In DNA form, the CDR3 reads TGTGCCAGCAGTGAAGACAGGGGCCGGGAGACCCAGTACTTC. Residues: CASSEDRGRETQYF.